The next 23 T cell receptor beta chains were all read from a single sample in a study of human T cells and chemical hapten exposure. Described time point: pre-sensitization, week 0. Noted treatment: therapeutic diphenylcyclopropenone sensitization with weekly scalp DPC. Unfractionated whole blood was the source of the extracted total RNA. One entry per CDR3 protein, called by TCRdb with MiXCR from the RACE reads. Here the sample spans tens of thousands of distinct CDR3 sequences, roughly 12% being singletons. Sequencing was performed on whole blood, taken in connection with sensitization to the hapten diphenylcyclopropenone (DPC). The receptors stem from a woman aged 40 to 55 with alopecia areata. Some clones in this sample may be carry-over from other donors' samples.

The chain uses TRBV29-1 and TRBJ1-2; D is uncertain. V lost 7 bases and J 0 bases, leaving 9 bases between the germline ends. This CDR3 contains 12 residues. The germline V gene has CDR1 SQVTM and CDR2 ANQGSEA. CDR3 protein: CSALRPNYGYTF. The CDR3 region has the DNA TGCAGCGCCCTAAGACCTAACTATGGCTACACCTTC.

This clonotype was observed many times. The CDR3 region is CASVLAGGSYNEQFF. Here the CDR3 DNA reads TGTGCCAGCGTACTAGCGGGAGGGAGCTACAATGAGCAGTTCTTC. The chain has TRBV7-9 and TRBJ2-1; 13 positions agree with TRBD2. The CDR3 runs 15 residues. V lost 8 bases, J lost 3 bases, and 4 bases stayed unmatched. Germline CDR1 reads SEHNR; CDR2 reads FQNEAQ (reference sequence).

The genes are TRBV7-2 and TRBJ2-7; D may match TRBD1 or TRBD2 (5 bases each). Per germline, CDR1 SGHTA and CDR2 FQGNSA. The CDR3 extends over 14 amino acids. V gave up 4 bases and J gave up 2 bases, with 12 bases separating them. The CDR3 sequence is CASSSQGDPYEQYF. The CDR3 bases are TGTGCCAGCAGCTCCCAAGGGGACCCCTACGAGCAGTACTTC.

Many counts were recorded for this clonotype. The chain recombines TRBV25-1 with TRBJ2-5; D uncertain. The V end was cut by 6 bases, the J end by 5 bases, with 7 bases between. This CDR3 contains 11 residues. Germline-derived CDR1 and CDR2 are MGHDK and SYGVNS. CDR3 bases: TGTGCCAGCAGAGGTTGGGAGACCCAGTACTTC. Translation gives CASRGWETQYF. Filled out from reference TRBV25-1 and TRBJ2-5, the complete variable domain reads EADIYQTPRYLVIGTGKKITLECSQTMGHDKMYWYQQDPGMELHLIHYSYGVNSTEKGDLSSESTVSRIRTEHFPLTLESARPSHTSQYLCASRGWETQYFGPGTRLLVL.

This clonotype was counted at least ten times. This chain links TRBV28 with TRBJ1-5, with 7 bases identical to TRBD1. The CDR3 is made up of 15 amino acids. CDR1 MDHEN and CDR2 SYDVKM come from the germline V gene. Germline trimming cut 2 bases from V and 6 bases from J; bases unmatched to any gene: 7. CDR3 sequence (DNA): TGTGCCAGCAGTTTAGGGACAGCCCTGGGTCAGCCCCAGCATTTT. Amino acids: CASSLGTALGQPQHF.

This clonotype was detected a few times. Written as DNA, the CDR3 is TGTGCCAGCAGCCGAGGGGGCAGCGGGTTGGGTGAGCAGTTCTTC. Translating it yields CASSRGGSGLGEQFF. The chain links TRBV7-8 to TRBJ2-1; possible D gene TRBD1, 7 bases. With 5 bases removed from V and 9 bases from J, the gap between germline ends came to 20 bases. The length of the CDR3 is 15 residues. Germline V gives CDR1 SGHVS, CDR2 FQNEAQ.

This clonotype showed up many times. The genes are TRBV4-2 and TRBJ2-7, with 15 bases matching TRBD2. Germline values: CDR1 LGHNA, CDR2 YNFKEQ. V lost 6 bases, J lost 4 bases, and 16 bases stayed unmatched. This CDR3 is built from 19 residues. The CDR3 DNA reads TGTGCCAGCAGGCTGGGACTAGCGGGAGGAGGCGCCCCTTCATACGAGCAGTACTTC. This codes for CASRLGLAGGGAPSYEQYF.

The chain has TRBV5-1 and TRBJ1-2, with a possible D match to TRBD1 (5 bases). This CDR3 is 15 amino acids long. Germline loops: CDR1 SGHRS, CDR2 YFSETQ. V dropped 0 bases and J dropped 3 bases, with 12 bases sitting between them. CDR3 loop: CASSLGNRWDYGYTF. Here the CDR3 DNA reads TGCGCCAGCAGCTTGGGGAACAGGTGGGACTATGGCTACACCTTC.

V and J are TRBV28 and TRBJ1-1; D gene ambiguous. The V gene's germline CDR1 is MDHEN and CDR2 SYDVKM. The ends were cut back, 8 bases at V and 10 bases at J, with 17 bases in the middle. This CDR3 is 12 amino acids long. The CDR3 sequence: CASFTVKSRAFF. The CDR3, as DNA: TGTGCCAGCTTTACGGTCAAAAGCCGAGCTTTCTTT.

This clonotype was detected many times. This chain's CDR3 is CASSFNSNQPQHF. The CDR3, as DNA: TGTGCCAGCAGTTTTAACAGCAATCAGCCCCAGCATTTT. The gene calls are TRBV12-3 or TRBV12-4 and TRBJ1-5, with D uncertain. The CDR3 is made up of 13 amino acids. Trimming removed 3 bases at V and 1 base at J, with 4 bases between.

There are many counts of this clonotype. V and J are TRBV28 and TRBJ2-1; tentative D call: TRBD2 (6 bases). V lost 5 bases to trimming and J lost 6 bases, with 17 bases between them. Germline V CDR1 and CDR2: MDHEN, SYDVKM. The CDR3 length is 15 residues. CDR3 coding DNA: TGTGCCAGCAGTCCCCAGAGTAGAGCGGGCAATGAGCAGTTCTTC. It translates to CASSPQSRAGNEQFF.

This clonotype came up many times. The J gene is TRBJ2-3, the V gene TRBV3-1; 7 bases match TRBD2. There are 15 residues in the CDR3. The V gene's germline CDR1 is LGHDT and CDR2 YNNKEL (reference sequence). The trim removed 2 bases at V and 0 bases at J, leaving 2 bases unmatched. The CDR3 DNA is TGTGCCAGCAGCCAACGTAGCGGGAGCACAGATACGCAGTATTTT. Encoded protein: CASSQRSGSTDTQYF.

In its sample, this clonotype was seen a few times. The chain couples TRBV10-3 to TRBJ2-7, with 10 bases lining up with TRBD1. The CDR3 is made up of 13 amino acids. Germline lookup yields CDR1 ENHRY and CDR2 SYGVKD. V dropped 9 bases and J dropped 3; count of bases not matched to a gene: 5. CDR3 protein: CAIGQGEYYEQYF. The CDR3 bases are TGTGCCATAGGACAGGGGGAATACTACGAGCAGTACTTC.

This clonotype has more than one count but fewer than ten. This CDR3 reads CSARGTASSGNTIYF. CDR3 DNA sequence: TGCAGTGCCAGGGGGACAGCAAGCTCTGGAAACACCATATATTTT. The V call is TRBV20-1, the J call TRBJ1-3, with TRBD1 matching 7 bases. V shed 6 bases, J shed 0 bases, and the junction held 8 bases outside the gene matches. The germline V gene has CDR1 DFQATT and CDR2 SNEGSKA (reference sequence). The CDR3 contains 15 residues.

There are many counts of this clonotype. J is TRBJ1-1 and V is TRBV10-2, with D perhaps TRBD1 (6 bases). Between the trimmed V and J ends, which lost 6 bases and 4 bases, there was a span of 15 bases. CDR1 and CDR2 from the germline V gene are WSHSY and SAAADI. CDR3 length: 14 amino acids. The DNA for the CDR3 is TGCGCCAGCAGGGAACCTACAGGGATCACTGAAGCTTTCTTT. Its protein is CASREPTGITEAFF.

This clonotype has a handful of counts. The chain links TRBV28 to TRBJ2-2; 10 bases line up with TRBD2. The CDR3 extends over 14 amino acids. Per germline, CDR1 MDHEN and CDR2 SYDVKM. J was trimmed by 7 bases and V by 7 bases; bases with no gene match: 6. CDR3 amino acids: CASTSGSYVGELFF. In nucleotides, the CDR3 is TGTGCCAGCACTAGCGGGAGTTATGTCGGGGAGCTGTTTTTT.

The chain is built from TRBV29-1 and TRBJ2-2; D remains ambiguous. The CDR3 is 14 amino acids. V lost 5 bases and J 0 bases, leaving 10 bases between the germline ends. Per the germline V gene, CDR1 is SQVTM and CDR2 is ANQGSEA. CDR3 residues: CSVMENANTGELFF. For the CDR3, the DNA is TGCAGCGTTATGGAAAACGCGAACACCGGGGAGCTGTTTTTT.

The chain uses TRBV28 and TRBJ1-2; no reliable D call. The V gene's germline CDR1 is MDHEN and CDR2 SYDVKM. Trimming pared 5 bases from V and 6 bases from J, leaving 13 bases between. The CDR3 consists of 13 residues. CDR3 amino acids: CASSVSSPDGYTF. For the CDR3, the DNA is TGTGCCAGCAGTGTCTCCTCACCGGATGGCTACACCTTC.

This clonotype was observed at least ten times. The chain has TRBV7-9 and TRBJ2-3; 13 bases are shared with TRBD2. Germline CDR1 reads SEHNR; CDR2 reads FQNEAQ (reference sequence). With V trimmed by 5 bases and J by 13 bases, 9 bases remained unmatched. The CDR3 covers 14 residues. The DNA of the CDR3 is TGTGCCAGCAGCACAGGGACTAGCGGGATCACGGAGTATTTT. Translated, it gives CASSTGTSGITEYF.

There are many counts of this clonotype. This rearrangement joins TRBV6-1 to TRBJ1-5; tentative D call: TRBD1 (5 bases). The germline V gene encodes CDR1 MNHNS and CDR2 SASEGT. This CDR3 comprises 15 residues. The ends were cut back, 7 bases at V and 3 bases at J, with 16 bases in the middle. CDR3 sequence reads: CASMSQGLNNQPQHF. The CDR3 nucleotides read TGTGCCAGCATGTCGCAGGGACTAAACAATCAGCCCCAGCATTTT.

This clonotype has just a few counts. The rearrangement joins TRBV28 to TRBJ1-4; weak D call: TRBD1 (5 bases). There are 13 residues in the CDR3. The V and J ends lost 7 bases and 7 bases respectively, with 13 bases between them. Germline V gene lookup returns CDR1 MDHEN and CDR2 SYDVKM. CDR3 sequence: CASTGGGREKLFF. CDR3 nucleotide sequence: TGTGCCAGCACCGGGGGGGGTCGTGAAAAACTGTTTTTT.

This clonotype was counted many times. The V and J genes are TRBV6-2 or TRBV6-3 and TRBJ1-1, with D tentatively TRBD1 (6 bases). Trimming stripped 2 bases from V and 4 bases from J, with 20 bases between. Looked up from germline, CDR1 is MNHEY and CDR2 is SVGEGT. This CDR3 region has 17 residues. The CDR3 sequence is CASSYVQGRPRGTEAFF. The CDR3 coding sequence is TGTGCCAGCAGTTACGTCCAGGGGAGGCCCCGGGGCACTGAAGCTTTCTTT.

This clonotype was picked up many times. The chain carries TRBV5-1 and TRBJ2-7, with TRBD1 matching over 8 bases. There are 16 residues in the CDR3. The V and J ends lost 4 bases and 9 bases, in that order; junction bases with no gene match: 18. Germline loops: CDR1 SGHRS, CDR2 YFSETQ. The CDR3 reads CASSPGGGTGRMGQYF. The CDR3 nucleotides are TGCGCCAGCAGCCCCGGGGGCGGGACAGGACGGATGGGGCAGTACTTC. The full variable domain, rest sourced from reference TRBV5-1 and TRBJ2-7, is KAGVTQTPRYLIKTRGQQVTLSCSPISGHRSVSWYQQTPGQGLQFLFEYFSETQRNKGNFPGRFSGRQFSNSRSEMNVSTLELGDSALYLCASSPGGGTGRMGQYFGPGTRLTVT.